Each of the 31 T cell receptor beta chains below was sequenced from the same sample in a study of OX40 agonist ivuxolimab in advanced cancers. TCRdb's copy holds only in-frame clones and misses some; the assay was immunoSEQ multiplex PCR. Among around 74,000 clones, roughly 80% were seen once, and the ten largest hold 0.45% to 0.65%. The sequencing here drew on CD4+ or CD8+ T cells sorted from blood, taken in a trial of the OX40 agonist ivuxolimab. Receptors were obtained from an adult with an advanced solid tumor such as melanoma, head and neck, liver or kidney cancer.

This chain connects TRBV7-8 to TRBJ1-3; no firm D call. V was pared by 5 bases and J by 7 bases, with 9 bases between. The CDR3 is 12 residues long. Germline CDR1 reads SGHVS; CDR2 reads FQNEAQ. CDR3: CASSLPGNTIYF. DNA for the CDR3: TGTGCCAGCAGCCTTCCCGGGAACACCATATATTTT.

This chain uses TRBV5-4 with TRBJ2-3; D gene ambiguous. The CDR3 length is 11 residues. The germline V and J ends were trimmed by 2 bases and 6 bases, with 4 bases remaining between them. Germline V CDR1 and CDR2: SGHNT, YYREEE (reference sequence). The CDR3 DNA sequence: TGTGCCAGCAGCTTAGGGGATACGCAGTATTTT. It translates to CASSLGDTQYF.

The chain uses TRBV19 and TRBJ1-4; 8 bases are shared with TRBD1. V dropped 6 bases and J dropped 7; count of bases not matched to a gene: 7. CDR1 is LNHDA and CDR2 is SQIVND in the germline V gene (reference sequence). The CDR3 has 14 residues. CDR3 nucleotide sequence: TGTGCCAGTAGCACCACAGGGGGAGGTGAAAAACTGTTTTTT. It translates to CASSTTGGGEKLFF. Together with reference TRBV19 and TRBJ1-4, the CDR3 gives the full variable domain: DGGITQSPKYLFRKEGQNVTLSCEQNLNHDAMYWYRQDPGQGLRLIYYSQIVNDFQKGDIAEGYSVSREKKESFPLTVTSAQKNPTAFYLCASSTTGGGEKLFFGSGTQLSVL.

The chain employs TRBV18 and TRBJ1-1; D not resolved. Germline V CDR1 and CDR2: KGHSH, LQKENI. Trimming shortened V by 0 bases and J by 4 bases, and 9 bases separated the two germline ends. CDR3 length: 14 residues. The CDR3 spells CASSPPVTVTEAFF. CDR3 in DNA: TGTGCCAGCTCACCACCGGTGACGGTCACTGAAGCTTTCTTT.

This chain links TRBV6-1 with TRBJ2-7, with D possibly being TRBD2 (6 bases). The CDR3 consists of 15 residues. CDR1 and CDR2 (germline): MNHNS, SASEGT. V lost 4 bases, J lost 3 bases, and 16 bases lay in between. This CDR3 reads CASSAGTANDYEQYF. The CDR3 DNA reads TGTGCCAGCAGTGCCGGGACTGCCAATGACTACGAGCAGTACTTC.

V and J are TRBV2 and TRBJ1-2; TRBD1 aligns across 7 bases. The ends lost 6 bases at V and 6 bases at J; junction bases unmatched: 7. This CDR3 spans 13 amino acids. Germline V lookup: CDR1 SNHLY, CDR2 FYNNEI. CDR3 bases: TGTGCCAGCAGATTACAGGGGAACGATGGCTACACCTTC. Translated, it gives CASRLQGNDGYTF.

This clone was detected ten times or more. The identical CDR3 is also encoded by other nucleotide sequences in the sample. V is TRBV5-1 and J is TRBJ2-2, with 11 nucleotides matching TRBD1. Unmatched junction bases numbered 7, after V lost 0 bases and J lost 0 bases. Germline lookup yields CDR1 SGHRS and CDR2 YFSETQ. CDR3 length: 19 residues. CDR3 nucleotides: TGCGCCAGCAGCTTGGTGGGACAGGGGGTCCTCGCGAACACCGGGGAGCTGTTTTTT. Protein product: CASSLVGQGVLANTGELFF.

The chain combines TRBV30 with TRBJ1-1; D might be TRBD1 (6 bases). With 5 bases removed from V and 4 bases from J, the gap between germline ends came to 11 bases. The CDR3 spans 12 residues. Germline V gives CDR1 GTSNPN, CDR2 SVGIG (reference sequence). CDR3 region: CAWQTGFTEAFF. The DNA of the CDR3 is TGTGCCTGGCAGACAGGATTCACTGAAGCTTTCTTT.

The V call is TRBV5-1, the J call TRBJ1-4; TRBD1 matches 7 bases. The CDR3 is 15 residues long. CDR1 and CDR2 (germline): SGHRS, YFSETQ. Trimming took 4 bases from V and 4 from J; bases not matched to a gene: 7. In DNA, the CDR3 is TGCGCCAGCAGCGCAGGGACAGCGATTAATGAAAAACTGTTTTTT. Residues: CASSAGTAINEKLFF.

This chain connects TRBV5-5 to TRBJ2-2; 14 nucleotides agree with TRBD2. The CDR3 runs 19 residues. V was pared by 4 bases and J by 4 bases, with 12 bases of the junction left unmatched. Per the germline V gene, CDR1 is SGHKS and CDR2 is YYEKEE (reference sequence). CDR3 protein: CASSLSRLAGGHGTGELFF. The CDR3 nucleotides are TGTGCCAGCAGCCTCTCCCGACTAGCGGGGGGGCACGGCACCGGGGAGCTGTTTTTT.

The chain carries TRBV28 and TRBJ1-6; no firm D call. The CDR3 has 13 amino acids. V lost 6 bases and J 8 bases, leaving 11 bases between the germline ends. From germline, CDR1 is MDHEN and CDR2 SYDVKM. CDR3 amino acids: CASSLLEDSPLHF. The CDR3 region has the DNA TGTGCCAGCAGCCTTCTGGAGGATTCACCCCTCCACTTT.

The gene calls are TRBV28 and TRBJ2-1; D unresolved. Trimming shortened V by 4 bases and J by 6 bases, and 16 bases separated the two germline ends. The CDR3 has 15 amino acids. Germline assignment: CDR1 MDHEN and CDR2 SYDVKM. CDR3 in DNA: TGTGCCAGCAGTTCCCCACAGATCCTCGGCAATGAGCAGTTCTTC. As protein: CASSSPQILGNEQFF.

The sample holds one count of this clone. The gene calls are TRBV6-1 and TRBJ1-2; 7 positions agree with TRBD1. Losses at the gene ends were 3 bases for V and 8 bases for J; bases not matched to a gene: 9. CDR3 length: 14 residues. Germline V gene data show CDR1 as MNHNS and CDR2 as SASEGT. CDR3 sequence reads: CASSDTQQGKGYTF. Here the CDR3 DNA reads TGTGCCAGCAGTGACACCCAACAGGGGAAGGGCTACACCTTC.

The chain joins TRBV19 to TRBJ1-5; no clear D. CDR1 LNHDA and CDR2 SQIVND come from the germline V gene (reference sequence). Deletions cut 2 bases from V and 7 bases from J, with 12 bases between. CDR3 size: 14 residues. The CDR3 bases are TGTGCCAGTAGTATAAAGGGAAAAGGGCAGCCCCAGCATTTT. Amino acid sequence: CASSIKGKGQPQHF.

CDR3 protein: CAISESNLWGAKNIQYF. As DNA, the CDR3 is TGTGCCATCAGTGAGTCGAATCTGTGGGGGGCCAAAAACATTCAGTACTTC. V usage is TRBV10-3 and J usage is TRBJ2-4, with D tentatively TRBD1 or TRBD2 (5 bases each). This CDR3 is 17 amino acids long. Trimming took 0 bases from V and 1 from J, leaving 13 bases between them. CDR1 is ENHRY and CDR2 is SYGVKD in the germline V gene.

This chain connects TRBV5-8 to TRBJ1-5; perhaps TRBD1 as D (5 bases). CDR3 size: 13 residues. Germline V gene lookup returns CDR1 SGHTS and CDR2 YDEGEE. Trimming pared 9 bases from V and 2 bases from J, leaving 12 bases between. The CDR3 spells CATGVSRNQPQHF. As DNA, the CDR3 is TGTGCCACGGGGGTTTCGCGCAATCAGCCCCAGCATTTT. The full variable domain, completed using reference TRBV5-8 and TRBJ1-5, is EAGVTQSPTHLIKTRGQQATLRCSPISGHTSVYWYQQALGLGLQFLLWYDEGEERNRGNFPPRFSGRQFPNYSSELNVNALELEDSALYLCATGVSRNQPQHFGDGTRLSIL.

The chain uses TRBV9 and TRBJ1-1, with no clear D. This CDR3 comprises 14 residues. Per germline, CDR1 SGDLS and CDR2 YYNGEE. Trimming cost V 0 bases and J 8 bases, with 14 bases left between them. The CDR3 region is CASSVVTDSIEAFF. The CDR3 DNA follows: TGTGCCAGCAGCGTAGTAACGGATTCAATCGAAGCTTTCTTT.

This rearrangement joins TRBV30 to TRBJ1-3; D might be TRBD1 (5 bases). Germline assignment: CDR1 GTSNPN and CDR2 SVGIG (reference sequence). This CDR3 is 15 amino acids long. V was cut by 3 bases and J by 3 bases, with 15 bases left in between. CDR3 loop: CAWSSTGGFGNTIYF. CDR3 bases: TGTGCCTGGAGCTCCACGGGGGGGTTTGGAAACACCATATATTTT.

V and J are TRBV11-2 and TRBJ1-4, with D uncertain. V gave up 5 bases and J gave up 5 bases, with 12 bases separating them. The CDR3 is 14 residues long. From germline, CDR1 is SGHAT and CDR2 FQNNGV. The CDR3 protein is CASSPRAVNEKLFF. In DNA form, the CDR3 reads TGTGCCAGCAGCCCCCGCGCTGTAAATGAAAAACTGTTTTTT.

The chain employs TRBV10-3 and TRBJ2-5; D uncertain. Germline-derived CDR1 and CDR2 are ENHRY and SYGVKD. This CDR3 is 13 amino acids long. The germline V and J ends were trimmed by 5 bases and 1 base, with 8 bases remaining between them. In DNA form, the CDR3 reads TGTGCCATCAGTTCGGACGGCCAAGAGACCCAGTACTTC. This translates into CAISSDGQETQYF.

The chain uses TRBV5-6 and TRBJ2-3, with D perhaps matching TRBD1 (6 bases). Looked up from germline, CDR1 is SGHDT and CDR2 is YYEEEE. The CDR3 loop spans 15 amino acids. V lost 4 bases and J 2 bases, leaving 14 bases between the germline ends. The CDR3 DNA sequence: TGTGCCAGCAGCCCGAGGGGGACCCTCACAGATACGCAGTATTTT. Translation: CASSPRGTLTDTQYF. Looking up the rest from reference TRBV5-6 and TRBJ2-3 gives the full variable domain: DAGVTQSPTHLIKTRGQQVTLRCSPKSGHDTVSWYQQALGQGPQFIFQYYEEEERQRGNFPDRFSGHQFPNYSSELNVNALLLGDSALYLCASSPRGTLTDTQYFGPGTRLTVL.

The V gene is TRBV5-1, the J gene TRBJ2-5; possible D gene TRBD1, 6 bases. The V end lost 0 bases, the J end lost 5 bases, and 29 bases lay between the germline ends. Germline V gives CDR1 SGHRS, CDR2 YFSETQ. The CDR3 spans 20 residues. CDR3 bases: TGCGCCAGCAGCTTGGCAATGTTTTTTGGACAGAGTAAAAGATGGGAGACCCAGTACTTC. Its protein is CASSLAMFFGQSKRWETQYF.

The chain couples TRBV19 to TRBJ1-4; 8 bases match TRBD1. The V and J ends lost 6 bases and 8 bases, in that order; junction bases with no gene match: 8. The germline V gene has CDR1 LNHDA and CDR2 SQIVND (reference sequence). This CDR3 is 14 amino acids long. This CDR3 is CASSLTGVKEKLFF. CDR3 in DNA: TGTGCCAGTAGCCTGACAGGGGTGAAGGAAAAACTGTTTTTT.

The chain carries TRBV9 and TRBJ1-2; D is undetermined. The CDR3 has 15 amino acids. V was trimmed by 3 bases and J by 7 bases, leaving 19 bases between them. In germline, CDR1 is SGDLS, CDR2 YYNGEE. The CDR3 sequence: CASSASTPMGSGYTF. CDR3 coding DNA: TGTGCCAGCAGCGCGTCAACCCCCATGGGTAGTGGCTACACCTTC.

The chain is built from TRBV4-3 and TRBJ2-1; D gene unclear. Trimming left V 1 base short and J 9 bases short, with 7 bases between. CDR1 LGHNA and CDR2 YSLEER come from the germline V gene. The CDR3 consists of 12 residues. The CDR3 DNA reads as TGCGCCAGCAGCCAAGGGGAACTTGAGCAGTTCTTC. It translates to CASSQGELEQFF.

The CDR3 nucleotides read TGCGCCAGCGGGACGGACATGAACACTGAAGCTTTCTTT. It yields the protein CASGTDMNTEAFF. V is TRBV5-1 and J is TRBJ1-1; TRBD1 might be the D (5 bases). The CDR3 runs 13 residues. V lost 7 bases to trimming and J lost 0 bases, with 10 bases between them. The germline gives CDR1 SGHRS, CDR2 YFSETQ. The full variable domain, rest sourced from reference TRBV5-1 and TRBJ1-1, is KAGVTQTPRYLIKTRGQQVTLSCSPISGHRSVSWYQQTPGQGLQFLFEYFSETQRNKGNFPGRFSGRQFSNSRSEMNVSTLELGDSALYLCASGTDMNTEAFFGQGTRLTVV.

The chain couples TRBV2 to TRBJ1-1; D remains unclear. CDR1 and CDR2 from the germline V gene are SNHLY and FYNNEI. Between the trimmed V and J ends, which lost 3 bases and 1 base, there was a span of 9 bases. The CDR3 extends over 14 amino acids. This chain's CDR3 is CASSEFMTNTEAFF. DNA of the CDR3: TGTGCCAGCAGTGAGTTCATGACGAACACTGAAGCTTTCTTT.

The chain joins TRBV2 to TRBJ1-2; maybe TRBD1 (5 bases). Germline V CDR1 and CDR2: SNHLY, FYNNEI. CDR3 length equals 14 residues. Trimming shortened V by 5 bases and J by 6 bases, and 16 bases separated the two germline ends. Here the CDR3 reads CASSSQGTPDGYTF. Here the CDR3 DNA reads TGTGCCAGCAGTTCTCAGGGCACTCCCGATGGCTACACCTTC.

The V gene is TRBV18, the J gene TRBJ1-4; no clear D. Between the trimmed V and J ends, which lost 4 bases and 6 bases, there was a span of 9 bases. The CDR3 runs to 13 residues. CDR1 and CDR2 (germline): KGHSH, LQKENI. The CDR3 spells CASSLTEDEKLFF. The DNA of the CDR3 is TGTGCCAGCTCACTAACCGAGGATGAAAAACTGTTTTTT.

The gene calls are TRBV7-9 and TRBJ2-3; D tentatively reads TRBD1 or TRBD2 (6 bases each). The CDR3 totals 13 residues. V was cut by 9 bases and J by 2 bases, with 12 bases left in between. Per the germline V gene, CDR1 is SEHNR and CDR2 is FQNEAQ (reference sequence). CDR3 amino acids: CASKEGVTDTQYF. CDR3 nucleotides: TGTGCCAGTAAGGAGGGGGTCACAGATACGCAGTATTTT.

V usage is TRBV7-2 and J usage is TRBJ2-7; 8 nucleotides agree with TRBD2. This CDR3 spans 15 amino acids. V was pared by 3 bases and J by 2 bases, with 6 bases of the junction left unmatched. CDR1 and CDR2 from the germline V gene are SGHTA and FQGNSA. The CDR3 here is CASSLGRGAPYEQYF. CDR3 nucleotide sequence: TGTGCCAGCAGCTTGGGGCGGGGGGCTCCCTACGAGCAGTACTTC. The full variable domain, in which reference TRBV7-2 and TRBJ2-7 provide the parts outside the CDR3, is GAGVSQSPSNKVTEKGKDVELRCDPISGHTALYWYRQSLGQGLEFLIYFQGNSAPDKSGLPSDRFSAERTGGSVSTLTIQRTQQEDSAVYLCASSLGRGAPYEQYFGPGTRLTVT.